This T cell receptor beta chain was identified during a study of T cell responses to AZD1222 COVID-19 vaccine. Produced via immunoSEQ multiplex PCR; TCRdb's table is partial and in-frame only. The sample holds 150,000 to 200,000 clones; 70% to 90% are singletons and the top ten take roughly 25%. Trimming stripped 5 bases from V and 8 bases from J, with 10 bases between. The CDR3 length is 12 residues. Germline V gene lookup returns CDR1 SGHVS and CDR2 FNYEAQ. The rearrangement uses TRBV7-6 and TRBJ2-1; D ambiguous. Source: peripheral blood, taken 28 days after the second AZD1222 dose. The source of this sequence is an adult who received the AZD1222 COVID-19 vaccine. The CDR3 DNA reads as TGTGCCAGCAGCCGGCTCAACGATGAGCAGTTCTTC. Translated, it gives CASSRLNDEQFF.